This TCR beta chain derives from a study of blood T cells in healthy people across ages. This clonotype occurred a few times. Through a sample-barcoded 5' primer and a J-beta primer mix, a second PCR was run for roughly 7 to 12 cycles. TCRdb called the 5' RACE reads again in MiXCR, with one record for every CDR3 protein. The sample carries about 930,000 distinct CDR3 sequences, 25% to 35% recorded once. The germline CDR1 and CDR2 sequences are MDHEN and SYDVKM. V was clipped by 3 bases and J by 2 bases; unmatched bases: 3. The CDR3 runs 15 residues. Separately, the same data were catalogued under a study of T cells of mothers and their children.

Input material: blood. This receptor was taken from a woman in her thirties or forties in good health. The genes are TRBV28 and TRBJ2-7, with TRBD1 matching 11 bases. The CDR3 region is CASSFGQGATYEQYF. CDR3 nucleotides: TGTGCCAGCAGTTTTGGACAGGGGGCCACCTACGAGCAGTACTTC.